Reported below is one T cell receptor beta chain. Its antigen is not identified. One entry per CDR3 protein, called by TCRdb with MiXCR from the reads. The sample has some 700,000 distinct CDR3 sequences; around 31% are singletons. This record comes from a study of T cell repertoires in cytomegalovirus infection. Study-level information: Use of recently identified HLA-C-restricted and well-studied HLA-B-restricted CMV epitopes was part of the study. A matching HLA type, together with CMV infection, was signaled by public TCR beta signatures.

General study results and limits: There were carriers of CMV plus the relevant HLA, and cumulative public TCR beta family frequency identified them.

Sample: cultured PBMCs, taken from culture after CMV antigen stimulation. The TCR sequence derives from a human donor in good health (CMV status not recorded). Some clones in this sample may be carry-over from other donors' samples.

This chain's CDR3 is CASRNRGSTDTQYF. As DNA, the CDR3 is TGTGCCAGTAGGAACAGGGGCAGCACAGATACGCAGTATTTT. The V gene is TRBV19, the J gene TRBJ2-3, with 7 nucleotides matching TRBD1. The CDR3 totals 14 residues. V shed 6 bases, J shed 0 bases, and the junction held 3 bases outside the gene matches. Germline V CDR1 and CDR2: LNHDA, SQIVND (reference sequence).